This T cell receptor (beta chain) was documented in a study of human T cells and chemical hapten exposure. Study information: The study patch tested 0.01% DPC on the upper back and read results at 6 days. The study traced per-sample TCR yield variation mainly to small differences in pooled library volumes. Overall study results and limits: The number of TCRs above 1 in 1000 frequency did not change after DPC sensitization.

Source study methods: A per-sample median of roughly 96,000 TCRs was observed, with a range of roughly 20,000 to 750,000. TCRdb recomputed calls from the RACE reads with MiXCR, one row per CDR3 protein. None of the V and J calls come from the authors' own analysis; TCRdb made them. In the table there are 110,000 or so distinct CDR3 sequences, less than 35% of which are singletons. The time point: patch test 3, about 24 weeks after DPC sensitization. Treatment noted: therapeutic diphenylcyclopropenone sensitization with weekly scalp DPC. A word on this clonotype: Its antigen is unidentified.

The V gene end was trimmed by 5 bases and the J gene end by 6 bases; junction bases not matched to a gene: 5. This CDR3 has 13 residues. CDR1 and CDR2 (germline): SGHRS, YFSETQ. This sample comprised whole blood, obtained in connection with sensitization to the hapten diphenylcyclopropenone (DPC). The rearrangement uses TRBV5-1 and TRBJ2-3, with 8 bases lining up with TRBD2. The sequence was obtained from a man aged 35 to 55 with alopecia areata. Some clones in this sample may be carry-over from other donors' samples. The CDR3 nucleotides are TGCGCCAGCAGACTAGCGGCTCAGGATACGCAGTATTTT. It yields the protein CASRLAAQDTQYF.